The present entry profiles one T cell receptor (beta chain) with its context. The antigen is undetermined. Use of 60 Vbeta and 13 Jbeta primers characterized the PCR. Here immunoSEQ multiplex PCR was the method, and the copy in TCRdb shows in-frame clones only, minus some. The repertoire holds roughly 150,000 clones, 65% to 80% seen once, with more than 3% in the top ten. The record originates from a study of cytomegalovirus exposure and HLA in healthy donors. Study-wide background: A prior analysis found 117 million unique TCR beta sequences from 150 million to 200 million T cells.

The CDR3 runs to 15 residues. V lost 5 bases to trimming and J lost 3 bases; unmatched junction nucleotides: 7. CDR1 is LNHDA, CDR2 SQIVND, per germline (reference sequence). Study-wide findings and caveats: A later look showed TCR association rates differing by HLA locus, highest for DRB1 and lowest for HLA-C. Most TCR sequences were rare, but some public TCRs occurred in many donors. Further analysis was carried out later, and it showed several of the most significant clusters appearing linked to common viral pathogens.

V usage is TRBV19 and J usage is TRBJ2-7, with 10 bases that match TRBD2. Sequencing was done on a sample of PBMCs. The TCR originated in a male donor in good health and CMV-seronegative. CDR3 in amino acids: CASSPLAGAFYEQYF. The CDR3 DNA reads as TGTGCCAGTAGTCCTCTAGCGGGGGCCTTCTACGAGCAGTACTTC.